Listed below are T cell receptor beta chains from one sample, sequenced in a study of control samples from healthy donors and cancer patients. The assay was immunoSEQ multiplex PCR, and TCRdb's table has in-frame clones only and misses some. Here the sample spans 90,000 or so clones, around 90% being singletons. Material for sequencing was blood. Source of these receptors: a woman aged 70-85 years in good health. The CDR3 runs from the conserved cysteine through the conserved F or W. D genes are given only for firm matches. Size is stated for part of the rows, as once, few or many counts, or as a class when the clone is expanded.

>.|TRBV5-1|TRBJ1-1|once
TGCGCCAGCAGGTTGGAGAAGGTGGCGCTTGAAGCTTTCTTT
CASRLEKVALEAFF
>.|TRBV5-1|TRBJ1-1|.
TGCGCCAGCAGCTTGTTTACGGGGTCGAGTCACCCATCGAACACTGAAGCTTTCTTT
CASSLFTGSSHPSNTEAFF
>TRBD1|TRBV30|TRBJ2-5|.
TGTGCCTGGAAACAGGGGAAGGAGACCCAGTACTTC
CAWKQGKETQYF
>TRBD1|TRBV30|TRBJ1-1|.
TGTGCCTGGAGTGTAATTTTGGGCAGGGGGCCTATGAACACTGAAGCTTTCTTT
CAWSVILGRGPMNTEAFF
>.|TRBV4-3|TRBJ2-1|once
TGCGCCAGCAGCCAAGAAACCTGGGGGACCAATGAGCAGTTCTTC
CASSQETWGTNEQFF
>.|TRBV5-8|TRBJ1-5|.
TGTGCCAGCAGCTTCCGGGGGGACCCAGATCGGCCCCAGCATTTT
CASSFRGDPDRPQHF
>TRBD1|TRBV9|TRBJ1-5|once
TGTGCCAGCAGCCCACGAGGGACAGTAGGTCAGCCCCAGCATTTT
CASSPRGTVGQPQHF
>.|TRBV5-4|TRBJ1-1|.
TGTGCCAGCAGCTTGGCCGGGAACACTGAAGCTTTCTTT
CASSLAGNTEAFF
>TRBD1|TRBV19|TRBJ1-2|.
TGTGCCAGTAGTATACCGGGACAGTATTCAGCTAACTATGGCTACACCTTC
CASSIPGQYSANYGYTF
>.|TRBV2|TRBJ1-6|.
TGTGCCAGCAGTGAAGCGTGGTCAGGGGCGAATAATTCACCCCTCCACTTT
CASSEAWSGANNSPLHF
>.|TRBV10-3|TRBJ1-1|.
TGTGCCATCAGTGAGTCGGGGGGGAACACTGAAGCTTTCTTT
CAISESGGNTEAFF
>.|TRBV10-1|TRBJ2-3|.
TGCGCCAGCAGCGTTAGCGGATCAAGCACAGATACGCAGTATTTT
CASSVSGSSTDTQYF
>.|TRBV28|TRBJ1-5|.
TGTGCCAGCAGTTTATTGAGTCAGAACCAGCCCCAGCATTTT
CASSLLSQNQPQHF
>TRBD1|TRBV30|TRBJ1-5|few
TGTGCCTGGAGAGACAGGGGGATCAATCAGCCCCAGCATTTT
CAWRDRGINQPQHF
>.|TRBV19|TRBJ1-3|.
TGTGCCAGTAGTATAGGATCTGGAAACACCATATATTTT
CASSIGSGNTIYF
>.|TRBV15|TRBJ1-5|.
TGTGCCACCAGCAGAGATACGCCGACCAATCAGCCCCAGCATTTT
CATSRDTPTNQPQHF